This entry features one T cell receptor beta chain sequence. This sample is part of a study of PD-1 blockade in mismatch repair-deficient tumors. Overall study context: All were previously treated, progressing patients with around 12 mismatch repair-deficient cancer types.

Germline loops: CDR1 MNHEY, CDR2 SVGAGI. The CDR3 totals 16 residues. The ends lost 2 bases at V and 0 bases at J; junction bases unmatched: 3. Profiling relied on immunoSEQ multiplex PCR, and the TCRdb table lists in-frame clones only, not all of them. The sample has approximately 130,000 clones; approximately 86% are singletons. The sample consisted of peripheral blood, taken 44 weeks after starting pembrolizumab. This chain joins TRBV6-5 and TRBJ2-7, with 11 bases that match TRBD2. The sequence was collected from an adult with mismatch repair-deficient cancer. Written as DNA, the CDR3 is TGTGCCAGCAGTTACGACGGGACTAGCGGCTCCTACGAGCAGTACTTC. Its protein product is CASSYDGTSGSYEQYF.